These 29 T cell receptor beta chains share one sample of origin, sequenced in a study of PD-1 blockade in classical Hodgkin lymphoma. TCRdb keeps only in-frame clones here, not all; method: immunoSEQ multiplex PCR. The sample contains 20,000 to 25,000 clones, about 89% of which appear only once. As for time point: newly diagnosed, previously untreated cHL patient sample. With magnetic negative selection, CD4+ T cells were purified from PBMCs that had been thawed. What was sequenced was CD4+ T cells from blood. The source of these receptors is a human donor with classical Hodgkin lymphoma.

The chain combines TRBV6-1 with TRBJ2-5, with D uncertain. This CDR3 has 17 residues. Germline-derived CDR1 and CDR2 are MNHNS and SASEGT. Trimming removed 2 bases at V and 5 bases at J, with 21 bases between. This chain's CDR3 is CASSERGSARRTETQYF. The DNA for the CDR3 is TGTGCCAGCAGTGAACGAGGATCAGCGCGAAGGACGGAGACCCAGTACTTC.

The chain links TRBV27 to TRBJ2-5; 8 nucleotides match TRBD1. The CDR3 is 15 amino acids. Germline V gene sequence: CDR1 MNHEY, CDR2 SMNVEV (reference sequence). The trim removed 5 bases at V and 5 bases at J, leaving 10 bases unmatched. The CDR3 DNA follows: TGTGCCAGCAGTCTCCGACAGGGGTTGTTGGAGACCCAGTACTTC. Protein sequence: CASSLRQGLLETQYF.

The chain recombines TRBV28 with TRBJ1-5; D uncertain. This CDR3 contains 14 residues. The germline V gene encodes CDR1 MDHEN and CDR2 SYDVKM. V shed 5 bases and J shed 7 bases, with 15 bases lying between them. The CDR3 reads CASSPWGGGQPQHF. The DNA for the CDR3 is TGTGCCAGCAGTCCATGGGGTGGTGGGCAGCCCCAGCATTTT.

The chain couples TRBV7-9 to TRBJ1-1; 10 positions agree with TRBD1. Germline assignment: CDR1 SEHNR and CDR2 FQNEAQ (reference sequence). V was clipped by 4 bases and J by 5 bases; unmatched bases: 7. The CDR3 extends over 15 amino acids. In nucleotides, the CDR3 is TGTGCCAGCAGCTCCTTGGACAGGGGGTGGACTGAAGCTTTCTTT. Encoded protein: CASSSLDRGWTEAFF.

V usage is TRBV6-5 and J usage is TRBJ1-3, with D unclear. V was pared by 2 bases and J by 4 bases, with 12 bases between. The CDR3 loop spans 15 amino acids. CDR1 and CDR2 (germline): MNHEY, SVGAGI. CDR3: CASSYPPGGGNTIYF. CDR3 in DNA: TGTGCCAGCAGTTACCCCCCAGGTGGGGGAAACACCATATATTTT.

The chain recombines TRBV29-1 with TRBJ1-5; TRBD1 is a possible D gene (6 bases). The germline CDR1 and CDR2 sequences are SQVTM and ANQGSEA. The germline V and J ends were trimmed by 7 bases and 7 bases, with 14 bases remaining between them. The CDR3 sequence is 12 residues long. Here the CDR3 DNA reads TGCAGCGCAGCGGGAGGGGGACAGCCCCAGCATTTT. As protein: CSAAGGGQPQHF.

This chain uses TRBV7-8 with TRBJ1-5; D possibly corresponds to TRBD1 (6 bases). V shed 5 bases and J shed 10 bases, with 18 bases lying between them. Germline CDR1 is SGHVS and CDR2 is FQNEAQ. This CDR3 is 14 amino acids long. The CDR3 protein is CASSRGRTVIPQHF. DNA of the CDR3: TGTGCCAGCAGCAGGGGGAGAACTGTGATTCCCCAGCATTTT.

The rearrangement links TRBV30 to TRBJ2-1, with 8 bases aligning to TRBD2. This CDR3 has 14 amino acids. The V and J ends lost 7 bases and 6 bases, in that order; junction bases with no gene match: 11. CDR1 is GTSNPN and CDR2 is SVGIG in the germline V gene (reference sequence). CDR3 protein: CALSGGGYGNEQFF. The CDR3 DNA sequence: TGTGCCTTGTCCGGCGGGGGGTACGGCAATGAGCAGTTCTTC. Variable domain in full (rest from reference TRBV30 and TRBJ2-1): SQTIHQWPATLVQPVGSPLSLECTVEGTSNPNLYWYRQAAGRGLQLLFYSVGIGQISSEVPQNLSASRPQDRQFILSSKKLLLSDSGFYLCALSGGGYGNEQFFGPGTRLTVL.

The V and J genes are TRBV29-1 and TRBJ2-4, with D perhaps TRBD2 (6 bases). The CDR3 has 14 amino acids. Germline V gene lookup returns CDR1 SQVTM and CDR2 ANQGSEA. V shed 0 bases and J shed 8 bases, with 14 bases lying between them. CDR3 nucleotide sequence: TGCAGCGTTGAAGATCGTCGAGGGGAGGACATTCAGTACTTC. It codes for CSVEDRRGEDIQYF.

The CDR3 is CASSVRAAETQYF. In nucleotides, the CDR3 is TGTGCCAGCAGCGTAAGGGCTGCAGAGACCCAGTACTTC. This chain links TRBV7-9 with TRBJ2-5, with D uncertain. CDR1 is SEHNR, CDR2 FQNEAQ, per germline (reference sequence). CDR3 length equals 13 residues. Trimming removed 5 bases from V and 4 bases from J, with 11 bases in between.

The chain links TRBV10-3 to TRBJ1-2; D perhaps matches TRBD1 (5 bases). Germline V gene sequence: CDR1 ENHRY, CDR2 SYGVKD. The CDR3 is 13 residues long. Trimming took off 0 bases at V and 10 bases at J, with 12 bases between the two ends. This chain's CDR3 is CAISESPGHSYTF. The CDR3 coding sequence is TGTGCCATCAGTGAGTCTCCAGGACACTCCTACACCTTC.

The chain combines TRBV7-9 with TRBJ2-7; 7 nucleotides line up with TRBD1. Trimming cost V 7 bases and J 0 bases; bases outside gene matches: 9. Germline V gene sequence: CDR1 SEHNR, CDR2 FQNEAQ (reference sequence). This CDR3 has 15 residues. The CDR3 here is CASNLVTGSSYEQYF. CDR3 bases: TGTGCCAGCAATCTTGTGACAGGGAGCTCCTACGAGCAGTACTTC.

CDR3 in amino acids: CASRTPGLGLNEQFF. Here the CDR3 DNA reads TGTGCCAGCAGGACCCCGGGACTAGGCCTCAATGAGCAGTTCTTC. V and J are TRBV6-6 and TRBJ2-1, with 8 positions matching TRBD2. The length of the CDR3 is 15 residues. Germline-derived CDR1 and CDR2 are MNHNY and SVGAGI (reference sequence). The trim removed 6 bases at V and 6 bases at J, leaving 10 bases unmatched.

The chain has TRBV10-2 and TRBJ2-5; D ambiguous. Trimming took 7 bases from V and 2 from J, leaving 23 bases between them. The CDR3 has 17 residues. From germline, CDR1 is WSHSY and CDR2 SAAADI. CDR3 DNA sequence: TGCGCCAGCATAGGTTCCTATGGTCGGGTAAATCAAGAGACCCAGTACTTC. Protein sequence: CASIGSYGRVNQETQYF.

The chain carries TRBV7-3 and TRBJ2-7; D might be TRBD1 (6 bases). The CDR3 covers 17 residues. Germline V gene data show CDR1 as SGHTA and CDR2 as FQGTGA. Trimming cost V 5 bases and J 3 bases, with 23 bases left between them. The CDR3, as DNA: TGTGCCAGCAGCGCCAGCAACCCCCGGGACATATTCTACGAGCAGTACTTC. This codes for CASSASNPRDIFYEQYF.

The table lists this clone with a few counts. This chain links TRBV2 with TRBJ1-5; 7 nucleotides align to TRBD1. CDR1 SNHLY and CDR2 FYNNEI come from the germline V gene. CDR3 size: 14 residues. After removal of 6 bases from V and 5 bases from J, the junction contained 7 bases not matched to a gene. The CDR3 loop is CASRADRVDQPQHF. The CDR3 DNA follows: TGTGCCAGCAGGGCAGACAGGGTTGATCAGCCCCAGCATTTT.

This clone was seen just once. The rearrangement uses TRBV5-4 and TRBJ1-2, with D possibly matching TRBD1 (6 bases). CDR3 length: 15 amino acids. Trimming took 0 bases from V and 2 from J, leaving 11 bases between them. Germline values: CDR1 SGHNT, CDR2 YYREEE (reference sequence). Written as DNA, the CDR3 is TGTGCCAGCAGCTTGGTTTCAGGGGACAACTATGGCTACACCTTC. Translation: CASSLVSGDNYGYTF.

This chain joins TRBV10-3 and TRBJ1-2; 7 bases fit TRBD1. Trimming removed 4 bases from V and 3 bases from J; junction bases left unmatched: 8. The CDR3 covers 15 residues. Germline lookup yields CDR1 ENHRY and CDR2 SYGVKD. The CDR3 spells CAISAGGATYYGYTF. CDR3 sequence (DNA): TGTGCCATCAGTGCAGGGGGGGCGACATACTATGGCTACACCTTC.

The CDR3 protein is CASSLGGGNQPQHF. As DNA, the CDR3 is TGTGCCAGCAGCTTAGGGGGGGGCAATCAGCCCCAGCATTTT. The chain joins TRBV7-2 to TRBJ1-5, with D maybe TRBD1 (5 bases). V lost 1 base and J 2 bases, leaving 6 bases between the germline ends. The CDR3 loop spans 14 amino acids. CDR1 is SGHTA and CDR2 is FQGNSA in the germline V gene.

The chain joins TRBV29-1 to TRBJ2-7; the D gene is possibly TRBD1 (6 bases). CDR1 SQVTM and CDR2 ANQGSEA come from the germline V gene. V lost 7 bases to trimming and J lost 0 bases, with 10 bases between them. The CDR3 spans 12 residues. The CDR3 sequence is CSGRDNSYEQYF. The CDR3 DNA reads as TGCAGCGGCCGGGACAACTCCTACGAGCAGTACTTC.

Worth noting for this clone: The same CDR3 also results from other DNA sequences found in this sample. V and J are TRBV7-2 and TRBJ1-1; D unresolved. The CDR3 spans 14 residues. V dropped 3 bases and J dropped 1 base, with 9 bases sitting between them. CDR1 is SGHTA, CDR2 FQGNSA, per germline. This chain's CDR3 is CASSFSPENTEAFF. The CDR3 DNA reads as TGTGCCAGCAGCTTTTCCCCTGAGAACACTGAAGCTTTCTTT.

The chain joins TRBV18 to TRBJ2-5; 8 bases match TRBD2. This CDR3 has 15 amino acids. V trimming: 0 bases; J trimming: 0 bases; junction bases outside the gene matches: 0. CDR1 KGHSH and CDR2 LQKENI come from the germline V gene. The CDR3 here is CASSPPAGDQETQYF. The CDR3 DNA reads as TGTGCCAGCTCACCACCAGCGGGGGACCAAGAGACCCAGTACTTC.

The CDR3 protein is CATSRDLTADYGYTF. The CDR3 DNA reads TGTGCCACCAGCAGAGATCTAACGGCTGACTATGGCTACACCTTC. The chain uses TRBV15 and TRBJ1-2; no clear D gene. Germline CDR1 and CDR2: LNHNV and YYDKDF (reference sequence). V was cut by 0 bases and J by 3 bases, with 11 bases left in between. The CDR3 spans 15 residues.

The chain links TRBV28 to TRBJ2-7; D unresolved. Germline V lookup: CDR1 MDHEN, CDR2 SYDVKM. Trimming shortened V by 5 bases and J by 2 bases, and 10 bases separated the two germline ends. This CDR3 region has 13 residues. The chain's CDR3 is CASSLPFAYEQYF. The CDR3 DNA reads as TGTGCCAGCAGTCTACCATTCGCCTACGAGCAGTACTTC.

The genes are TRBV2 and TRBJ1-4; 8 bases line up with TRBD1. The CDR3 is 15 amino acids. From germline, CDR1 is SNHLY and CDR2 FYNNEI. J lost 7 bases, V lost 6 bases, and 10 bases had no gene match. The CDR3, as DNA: TGTGCCAGCAGCGCCCGGACAGGGTCTACTGAAAAACTGTTTTTT. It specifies CASSARTGSTEKLFF.

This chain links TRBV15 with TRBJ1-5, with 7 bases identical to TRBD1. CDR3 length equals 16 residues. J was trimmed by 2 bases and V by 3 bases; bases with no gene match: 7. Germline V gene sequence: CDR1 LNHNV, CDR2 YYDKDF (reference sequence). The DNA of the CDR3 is TGTGCCACCAGCAGGACAGGGAGGGGAGGCAATCAGCCCCAGCATTTT. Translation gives CATSRTGRGGNQPQHF.

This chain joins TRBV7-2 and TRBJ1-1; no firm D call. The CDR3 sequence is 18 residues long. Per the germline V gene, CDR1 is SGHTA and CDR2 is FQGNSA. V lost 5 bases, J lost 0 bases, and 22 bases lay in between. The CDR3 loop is CASSLTQLPDFLNTEAFF. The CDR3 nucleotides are TGTGCCAGCAGCCTTACCCAACTACCGGACTTTCTGAACACTGAAGCTTTCTTT.

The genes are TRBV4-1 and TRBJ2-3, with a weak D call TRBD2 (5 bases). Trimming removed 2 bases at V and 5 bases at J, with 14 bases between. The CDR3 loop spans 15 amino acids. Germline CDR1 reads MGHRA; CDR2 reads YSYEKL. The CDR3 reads CASSQFGPAGDTQYF. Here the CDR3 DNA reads TGCGCCAGCAGCCAATTTGGCCCGGCGGGAGATACGCAGTATTTT.

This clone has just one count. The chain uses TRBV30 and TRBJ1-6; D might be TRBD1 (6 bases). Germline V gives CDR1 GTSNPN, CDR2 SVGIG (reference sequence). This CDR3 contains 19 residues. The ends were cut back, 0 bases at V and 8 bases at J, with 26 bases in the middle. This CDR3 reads CAWSVSRTVPPIADSPLHF. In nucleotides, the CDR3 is TGTGCCTGGAGTGTGTCGAGGACAGTCCCCCCAATAGCCGATTCACCCCTCCACTTT. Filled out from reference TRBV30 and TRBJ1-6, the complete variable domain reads SQTIHQWPATLVQPVGSPLSLECTVEGTSNPNLYWYRQAAGRGLQLLFYSVGIGQISSEVPQNLSASRPQDRQFILSSKKLLLSDSGFYLCAWSVSRTVPPIADSPLHFGNGTRLTVT.